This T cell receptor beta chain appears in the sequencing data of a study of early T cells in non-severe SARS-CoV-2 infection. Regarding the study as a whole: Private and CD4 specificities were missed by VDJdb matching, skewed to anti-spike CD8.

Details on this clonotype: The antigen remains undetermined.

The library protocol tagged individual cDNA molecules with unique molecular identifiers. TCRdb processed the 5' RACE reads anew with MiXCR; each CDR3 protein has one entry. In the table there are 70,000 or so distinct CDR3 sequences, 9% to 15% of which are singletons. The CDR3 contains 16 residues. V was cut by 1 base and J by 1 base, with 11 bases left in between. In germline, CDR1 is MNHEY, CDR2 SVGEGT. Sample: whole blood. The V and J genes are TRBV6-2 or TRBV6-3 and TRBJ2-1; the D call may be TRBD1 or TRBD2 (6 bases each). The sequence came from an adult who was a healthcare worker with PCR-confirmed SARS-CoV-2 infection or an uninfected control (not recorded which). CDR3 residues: CASSYLGGPSYNEQFF. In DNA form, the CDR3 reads TGTGCCAGCAGTTACTTGGGGGGCCCTTCCTACAATGAGCAGTTCTTC.